What follows are 19 T cell receptor beta chains derived from one specimen sequenced in a study of regulatory T cells in long-lasting Graves disease. Investigators prepared the TCR beta libraries by applying iRepertoire HTBI primers and Arm-PCR of CDR3 regions. Using its own MiXCR run on the multiplex PCR reads, TCRdb lists one record per CDR3 protein. The sample has some 280,000 distinct CDR3 sequences, roughly a fifth seen once; the top ten hold roughly three fifths. Sample time point: persistent/refractory GD, antithyroid drugs over 5 years with positive TRAb. Extracted RNA from PBMCs served as the source of the TCR library. This sample comprised peripheral blood mononuclear cells (PBMCs), obtained when the disease was refractory, from a patient treated with antithyroid drugs. Receptors were obtained from a female donor with Graves disease.

The chain is built from TRBV9 and TRBJ1-3; a weak D match, TRBD1 (5 bases). The CDR3 runs 17 residues. The V gene's germline CDR1 is SGDLS and CDR2 YYNGEE. Trimming pared 0 bases from V and 0 bases from J, leaving 13 bases between. CDR3 residues: CASSVGGGRSSGNTIYF. The DNA for the CDR3 is TGTGCCAGCAGCGTAGGCGGGGGACGAAGCTCTGGAAACACCATATATTTT.

This clonotype showed up many times. This chain uses TRBV27 with TRBJ1-2; D is uncertain. Germline-derived CDR1 and CDR2 are MNHEY and SMNVEV (reference sequence). This CDR3 contains 12 residues. V gave up 5 bases and J gave up 7 bases, with 11 bases separating them. The CDR3: CASSPNMGGYTF. CDR3 DNA sequence: TGTGCCAGCAGTCCAAACATGGGTGGCTACACCTTC.

This clonotype was seen repeatedly, ten times or more. The chain employs TRBV10-3 and TRBJ2-5; 8 positions agree with TRBD1. J gave up 2 bases and V 2 bases, and 4 bases lay outside the gene matches. The CDR3 spans 15 residues. Germline CDR1 ENHRY, CDR2 SYGVKD. The CDR3: CAISEPDRGQETQYF. The DNA for the CDR3 is TGTGCCATCAGTGAGCCAGACAGGGGACAAGAGACCCAGTACTTC.

On this clonotype: Possible read error: a much larger clone is one base away. The chain uses TRBV28 and TRBJ2-7, with 7 nucleotides matching TRBD2. The CDR3 is 14 residues long. After removal of 11 bases from V and 3 bases from J, the junction contained 13 bases not matched to a gene. The V gene's germline CDR1 is MDHEN and CDR2 SYDVKM. The CDR3 spells CARSVGGTDYEQYF. CDR3 coding DNA: TGTGCCCGCTCCGTGGGGGGGACCGACTACGAGCAGTACTTC.

A word on this clonotype: A much bigger clone sits one base away, suggesting this may be a read error. The chain joins TRBV29-1 to TRBJ1-1; no clear D. V gave up 4 bases and J gave up 6 bases, with 9 bases separating them. The CDR3 runs to 11 residues. Germline loops: CDR1 SQVTM, CDR2 ANQGSEA. The CDR3 DNA sequence: TGCAGCGTTGGAAGCCACGCTGAAGCTTTCTTT. This sequence encodes CSVGSHAEAFF.

The chain joins TRBV29-1 to TRBJ1-2; D unclear. Germline V gene lookup returns CDR1 SQVTM and CDR2 ANQGSEA. The V end was cut by 5 bases, the J end by 4 bases, with 11 bases between. The CDR3 has 12 amino acids. CDR3 nucleotide sequence: TGCAGCGTTCCCGGGTCCCGCTATGGCTACACCTTC. It yields the protein CSVPGSRYGYTF. Supplemented by reference TRBV29-1 and TRBJ1-2, the full variable domain reads SAVISQKPSRDICQRGTSLTIQCQVDSQVTMMFWYRQQPGQSLTLIATANQGSEATYESGFVIDKFPISRPNLTFSTLTVSNMSPEDSSIYLCSVPGSRYGYTFGSGTRLTVV.

This chain joins TRBV6-1 and TRBJ2-7; possibly TRBD2 for D (5 bases). From germline, CDR1 is MNHNS and CDR2 SASEGT. The CDR3 has 15 residues. Trimming removed 5 bases at V and 0 bases at J, with 14 bases between. The CDR3 here is CASSRYLASSYEQYF. The CDR3 DNA sequence: TGTGCCAGCAGTAGATACCTAGCTAGCTCCTACGAGCAGTACTTC.

This clonotype was observed many times. V gene TRBV6-1 combines with J gene TRBJ1-4; the D gene is possibly TRBD1 (6 bases). V was cut by 6 bases and J by 11 bases, with 10 bases left in between. Germline lookup yields CDR1 MNHNS and CDR2 SASEGT. The CDR3 totals 11 residues. The CDR3 sequence: CASRDQGKLFF. As DNA, the CDR3 is TGTGCCAGCAGAGATCAGGGGAAACTGTTTTTT.

As concerns this clonotype: A much larger clone lies a single base off, so this may be a read error. V gene TRBV6-2 or TRBV6-3 combines with J gene TRBJ2-7; no reliable D call. V was trimmed by 2 bases and J by 0 bases, leaving 5 bases between them. CDR3 size: 13 residues. Germline CDR1 MNHEY, CDR2 SVGEGT. CDR3 residues: CASSYADSYEQYF. The CDR3 DNA reads TGTGCCAGCAGTTACGCAGACTCCTACGAGCAGTACTTC.

This clonotype occurred many times. The J gene is TRBJ1-2, the V gene TRBV20-1; D is unresolved. Germline V gene data show CDR1 as DFQATT and CDR2 as SNEGSKA (reference sequence). CDR3 size: 14 residues. With 1 base removed from V and 0 bases from J, the gap between germline ends came to 9 bases. The CDR3 loop is CSARVTGANYGYTF. The CDR3 nucleotides are TGCAGTGCTAGAGTGACCGGCGCTAACTATGGCTACACCTTC.

Only a few counts were recorded for this clonotype. The rearrangement uses TRBV29-1 and TRBJ2-2, with D perhaps matching TRBD1 (6 bases). Germline CDR1 SQVTM, CDR2 ANQGSEA. The CDR3 totals 14 residues. V shed 4 bases and J shed 2 bases, with 11 bases lying between them. The CDR3 sequence is CSVGTATNTGELFF. CDR3 DNA sequence: TGCAGCGTTGGGACAGCTACTAACACCGGGGAGCTGTTTTTT.

V gene TRBV12-3 or TRBV12-4 combines with J gene TRBJ1-3; D perhaps matches TRBD1 (5 bases). The CDR3 runs 17 residues. Trimming removed 5 bases at V and 0 bases at J, with 17 bases between. CDR3 loop: CASSPRWGNPSGNTIYF. The CDR3 DNA reads as TGTGCCAGCAGTCCTCGGTGGGGCAATCCCTCTGGAAACACCATATATTTT.

There are many counts of this clonotype. The rearrangement joins TRBV29-1 to TRBJ1-1, with D hard to call. Germline V CDR1 and CDR2: SQVTM, ANQGSEA. Between the trimmed V and J ends, which lost 6 bases and 5 bases, there was a span of 16 bases. CDR3 length equals 13 residues. As DNA, the CDR3 is TGCAGCGTCGTCGGAGCAAGTGGAACTGAAGCTTTCTTT. Translated: CSVVGASGTEAFF.

The chain joins TRBV5-5 to TRBJ2-1; 9 positions agree with TRBD2. In germline, CDR1 is SGHKS, CDR2 YYEKEE (reference sequence). V lost 2 bases and J lost 3; bases outside the gene matches: 3. The CDR3 runs 15 residues. The CDR3 DNA follows: TGTGCCAGCAGCTTAGGGACTAGCTTCTACAATGAGCAGTTCTTC. It specifies CASSLGTSFYNEQFF.

V is TRBV9 and J is TRBJ2-7; D is undetermined. Trimming shortened V by 0 bases and J by 2 bases, and 9 bases separated the two germline ends. This CDR3 is 14 amino acids long. Germline V CDR1 and CDR2: SGDLS, YYNGEE. DNA for the CDR3: TGTGCCAGCAGCGTAGACGGGTACGCCTACGAGCAGTACTTC. This encodes CASSVDGYAYEQYF. The variable domain in full, completed from reference TRBV9 and TRBJ2-7, reads DSGVTQTPKHLITATGQRVTLRCSPRSGDLSVYWYQQSLDQGLQFLIQYYNGEERAKGNILERFSAQQFPDLHSELNLSSLELGDSALYFCASSVDGYAYEQYFGPGTRLTVT.

This clonotype occurred many times. J is TRBJ2-5 and V is TRBV7-3, with 11 bases lining up with TRBD2. Germline CDR1 reads SGHTA; CDR2 reads FQGTGA. This CDR3 is built from 14 residues. V was clipped by 5 bases and J by 2 bases; unmatched bases: 1. CDR3 region: CASSLAGGQETQYF. The CDR3 bases are TGTGCCAGCAGCCTAGCGGGAGGACAAGAGACCCAGTACTTC.

The chain joins TRBV29-1 to TRBJ2-5; D is undetermined. V was trimmed by 6 bases and J by 5 bases, leaving 7 bases between them. The CDR3 contains 10 residues. In germline, CDR1 is SQVTM, CDR2 ANQGSEA. CDR3 nucleotides: TGCAGCGTCCTTTATGAGACCCAGTACTTC. This gives the protein CSVLYETQYF.

This clonotype was picked up a small number of times. The V call is TRBV29-1, the J call TRBJ2-7, with 12 bases aligning to TRBD1. Germline V gene lookup returns CDR1 SQVTM and CDR2 ANQGSEA. The CDR3 runs 14 residues. V lost 6 bases and J lost 4; bases outside the gene matches: 7. The CDR3 DNA sequence: TGCAGCGTCCGGGGACAGGGGGCGAAGTACGAGCAGTACTTC. Amino acids: CSVRGQGAKYEQYF.

This clonotype was recorded many times. V gene TRBV20-1 combines with J gene TRBJ2-3; TRBD2 might be the D (6 bases). The germline gives CDR1 DFQATT, CDR2 SNEGSKA (reference sequence). Trimming shortened V by 2 bases and J by 0 bases, and 18 bases separated the two germline ends. CDR3 length: 17 amino acids. DNA for the CDR3: TGCAGTGCTAGACGACCCTCACGTGGAGGGAGCACAGATACGCAGTATTTT. Translation: CSARRPSRGGSTDTQYF.